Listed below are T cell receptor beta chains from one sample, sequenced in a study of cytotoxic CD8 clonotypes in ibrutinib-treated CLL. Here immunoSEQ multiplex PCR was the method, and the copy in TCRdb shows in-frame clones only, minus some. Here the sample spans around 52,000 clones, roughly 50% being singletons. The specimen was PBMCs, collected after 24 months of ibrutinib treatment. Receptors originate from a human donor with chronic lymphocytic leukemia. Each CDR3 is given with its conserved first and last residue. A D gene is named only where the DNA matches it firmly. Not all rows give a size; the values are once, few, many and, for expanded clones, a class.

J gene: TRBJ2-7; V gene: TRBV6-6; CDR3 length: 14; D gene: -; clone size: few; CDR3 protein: CASSKAPDRGEQYF; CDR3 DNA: TGTGCCAGCAGTAAAGCCCCCGACCGCGGCGAGCAGTACTTC
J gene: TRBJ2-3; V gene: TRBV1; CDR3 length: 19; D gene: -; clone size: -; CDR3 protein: CTSSQVSLAGGRGTDTQYF; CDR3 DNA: TGCACCAGCAGCCAAGTATCGCTAGCGGGGGGGCGGGGCACAGATACGCAGTATTTT
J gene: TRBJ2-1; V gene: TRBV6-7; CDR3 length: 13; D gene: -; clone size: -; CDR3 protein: CASSYVPGSPPLF; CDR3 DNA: TGTGCCAGCAGTTACGTACCGGGGTCCCCACCCCTCTTC
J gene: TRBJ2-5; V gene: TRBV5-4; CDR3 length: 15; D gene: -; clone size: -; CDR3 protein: CASSLVQGWQETQYF; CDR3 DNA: TGTGCCAGCAGCTTGGTTCAGGGCTGGCAAGAGACCCAGTACTTC
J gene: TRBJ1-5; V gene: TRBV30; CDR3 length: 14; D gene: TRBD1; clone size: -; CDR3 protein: CAWSGQGGRQPQHF; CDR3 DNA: TGTGCCTGGAGCGGACAGGGAGGAAGGCAGCCCCAGCATTTT
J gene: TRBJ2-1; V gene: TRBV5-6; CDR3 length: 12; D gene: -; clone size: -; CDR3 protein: CASSLGVGWAFF; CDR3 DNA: TGTGCCAGCAGCTTGGGTGTGGGGTGGGCGTTCTTC
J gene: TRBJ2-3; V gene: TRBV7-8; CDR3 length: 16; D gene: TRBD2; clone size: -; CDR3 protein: CASSFRSGGARDTQYF; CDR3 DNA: TGTGCCAGCAGCTTTCGTAGCGGGGGGGCCAGAGATACGCAGTATTTT
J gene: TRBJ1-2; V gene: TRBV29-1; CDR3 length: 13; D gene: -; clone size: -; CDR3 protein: CSVAVTGRYGYTF; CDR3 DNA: TGCAGCGTTGCAGTAACCGGACGATATGGCTACACCTTC
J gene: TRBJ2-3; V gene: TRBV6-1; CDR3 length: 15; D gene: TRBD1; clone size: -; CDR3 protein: CASCQGDRVADTQYF; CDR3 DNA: TGTGCCAGCTGCCAGGGGGACAGGGTTGCAGATACGCAGTATTTT
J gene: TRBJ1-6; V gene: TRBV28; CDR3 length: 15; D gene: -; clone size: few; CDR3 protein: CASSHAGRGESPLHF; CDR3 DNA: TGTGCCAGCTCCCATGCAGGCAGGGGCGAATCACCCCTCCACTTT
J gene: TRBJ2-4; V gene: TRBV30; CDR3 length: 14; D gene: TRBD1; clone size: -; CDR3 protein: CAWSALPRQGIQYF; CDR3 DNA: TGTGCCTGGAGTGCCCTCCCGAGACAGGGAATTCAGTACTTC
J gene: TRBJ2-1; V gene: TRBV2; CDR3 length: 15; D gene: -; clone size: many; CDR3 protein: CASIRTFGLLGEQFF; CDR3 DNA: TGTGCCAGCATCCGCACTTTCGGACTGCTCGGTGAGCAGTTCTTC
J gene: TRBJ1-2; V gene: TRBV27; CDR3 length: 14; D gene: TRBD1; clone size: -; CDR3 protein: CASSLSQGAAGYTF; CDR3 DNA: TGTGCCAGCAGTTTATCGCAGGGGGCGGCTGGCTACACCTTC
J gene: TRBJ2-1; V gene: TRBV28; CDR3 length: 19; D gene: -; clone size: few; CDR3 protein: CASSFPTAWEGTGYNEQFF; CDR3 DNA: TGTGCCAGCAGTTTCCCGACGGCATGGGAGGGGACAGGCTACAATGAGCAGTTCTTC
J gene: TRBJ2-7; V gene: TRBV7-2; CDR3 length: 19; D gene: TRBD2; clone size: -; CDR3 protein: CASSPALGLAGGPSYEQYF; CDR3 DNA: TGTGCCAGCAGCCCAGCCTTGGGACTAGCGGGAGGACCCTCCTACGAGCAGTACTTC
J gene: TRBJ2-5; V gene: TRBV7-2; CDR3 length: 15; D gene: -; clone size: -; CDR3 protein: CASSLQLGGPGSQYF; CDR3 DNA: TGTGCCAGCAGCTTACAGCTAGGGGGACCGGGGTCCCAGTACTTC